These T cell receptor beta chains were read from a single sample in a study of Ad26.COV2.S vaccination and SARS-CoV-2 variants. Generated by immunoSEQ multiplex PCR, the TCRdb table keeps only in-frame clones and is missing some. The table includes about 410,000 clones, over 80% detected once. The starting material was peripheral blood, obtained in a trial of Ad26.COV2.S vaccine versus placebo. The receptors here all came from a person aged 18 to 65 who received the Ad26.COV2.S COVID-19 vaccine or a placebo. The CDR3 runs from the conserved cysteine through the conserved F or W. Each record gives: D gene, J gene, clone size, V gene, CDR3 length, CDR3 protein, CDR3 DNA. The D gene is left open where the match is weak. For some rows the clone size is stated as once, few or many, or as a class when expanded; others skip it.

>.|TRBJ1-3|many|TRBV4-3|13
CASSPVSGNTIYF
TGCGCCAGCAGCCCCGTCTCTGGAAACACCATATATTTT
>.|TRBJ2-6|.|TRBV19|16
CASSGQYFSGANVLTF
TGTGCCAGTAGTGGGCAGTACTTCTCTGGGGCCAACGTCCTGACTTTC
>.|TRBJ2-1|.|TRBV7-2|13
CASSFDSYNEQFF
TGTGCCAGCAGCTTTGACAGCTACAATGAGCAGTTCTTC
>TRBD1|TRBJ1-2|.|TRBV5-6|13
CASRTGGLKGYTF
TGTGCCAGCCGGACAGGGGGCCTCAAGGGCTACACCTTC
>.|TRBJ2-4|.|TRBV18|15
CASSPEGTAKNIQYF
TGTGCCAGCTCACCTGAGGGTACGGCCAAAAACATTCAGTACTTC
>.|TRBJ1-2|.|TRBV7-8|16
CASSLVRDGLNYGYTF
TGTGCCAGCAGCTTAGTTAGGGACGGACTTAACTATGGCTACACCTTC
>.|TRBJ1-1|.|TRBV4-1|17
CASSQVGRGPMNTEAFF
TGCGCCAGCAGCCAAGTAGGAAGGGGCCCCATGAACACTGAAGCTTTCTTT
>.|TRBJ2-3|.|TRBV9|17
CASSAARAGWETDTQYF
TGTGCCAGCAGCGCCGCCAGGGCGGGGTGGGAGACAGATACGCAGTATTTT
>.|TRBJ1-2|.|TRBV4-3|14
CASSQDLVSYGYTF
TGCGCCAGCAGCCAAGATTTGGTCAGCTATGGCTACACCTTC
>TRBD1|TRBJ2-5|.|TRBV5-1|16
CASSSSLQGEEETQYF
TGCGCCAGCAGCTCCTCACTACAGGGGGAGGAGGAGACCCAGTACTTC
>.|TRBJ2-3|.|TRBV11-3|16
CASSSTAGLLGDTQYF
TGTGCCAGCAGCTCAACTGCGGGACTCCTGGGAGATACGCAGTATTTT
>TRBD2|TRBJ2-1|.|TRBV3-1/TRBV3-2|13
CASSQGLAFEQFF
TGTGCCAGCAGCCAAGGACTAGCGTTTGAGCAGTTCTTC
>TRBD1|TRBJ2-3|.|TRBV4-3|16
CASSQDPQGATDTQYF
TGCGCCAGCAGCCAAGATCCCCAGGGGGCTACAGATACGCAGTATTTT
>.|TRBJ1-6|.|TRBV19|14
CASTLGGSGSPLHF
TGTGCCAGTACCTTAGGAGGCAGTGGTTCACCCCTCCACTTT
>.|TRBJ1-5|few|TRBV9|15
CASSSKGGANQPQHF
TGTGCCAGCAGCTCTAAAGGAGGGGCCAATCAGCCCCAGCATTTT
>TRBD2|TRBJ2-5|.|TRBV7-6|18
CASSLETPGLAGEETQYF
TGTGCCAGCAGCTTAGAGACCCCGGGACTAGCGGGGGAGGAGACCCAGTACTTC
>.|TRBJ2-1|.|TRBV27|13
CASGRVRYNEQFF
TGTGCCAGCGGTCGAGTTAGGTACAATGAGCAGTTCTTC
>TRBD2|TRBJ2-5|once|TRBV3-1/TRBV3-2|16
CASSPPPGLETETQYF
TGTGCCAGCAGCCCACCACCGGGACTAGAAACGGAGACCCAGTACTTC
>.|TRBJ2-7|.|TRBV6-5|14
CASSYVGGPYEQYF
TGTGCCAGCAGTTACGTTGGAGGTCCCTACGAGCAGTACTTC
>.|TRBJ2-2|.|TRBV19|16
CASSIRGGRNTGELFF
TGTGCCAGTAGTATAAGAGGAGGGAGGAACACCGGGGAGCTGTTTTTT
>TRBD1|TRBJ2-5|.|TRBV5-1|15
CASSNGQGAWETQYF
TGCGCCAGCAGTAACGGACAGGGGGCGTGGGAGACCCAGTACTTC
>TRBD1|TRBJ2-7|once|TRBV9|14
CASSTGTGSYEQYF
TGTGCCAGCAGCACCGGGACAGGGTCCTACGAGCAGTACTTC
>TRBD2|TRBJ2-2|.|TRBV4-3|18
CASSQRLAGGRSTGELFF
TGCGCCAGCAGCCAACGACTAGCGGGGGGGCGAAGCACCGGGGAGCTGTTTTTT
>TRBD1|TRBJ1-2|.|TRBV7-2|15
CASSYTGVRDYGYTF
TGTGCCAGCAGTTACACAGGGGTGAGGGACTATGGCTACACCTTC
>.|TRBJ2-1|once|TRBV5-6|14
CASSRETDYNEQFF
TGTGCCAGCAGCAGGGAGACTGACTACAATGAGCAGTTCTTC
>.|TRBJ2-5|once|TRBV5-4|14
CASSLGGGRETQYF
TGTGCCAGCAGCTTGGGGGGGGGCCGGGAGACCCAGTACTTC
>TRBD1|TRBJ2-7|.|TRBV9|15
CASSVEGQGWYEQYF
TGTGCCAGCAGCGTAGAGGGACAGGGATGGTACGAGCAGTACTTC
>TRBD2|TRBJ2-3|once|TRBV7-9|16
CASSSRAGGPPDTQYF
TGTGCCAGCAGCTCCCGAGCGGGGGGGCCTCCAGATACGCAGTATTTT
>TRBD2|TRBJ2-7|few|TRBV5-4|17
CASSPPGTSGGAGEQYF
TGTGCCAGCAGCCCGCCCGGGACTAGCGGGGGGGCAGGGGAGCAGTACTTC
>.|TRBJ1-2|.|TRBV11-2|14
CASSSFGQRDGYTF
TGTGCCAGCAGCTCGTTCGGACAGCGAGATGGCTACACCTTC
>.|TRBJ2-1|.|TRBV6-2/TRBV6-3|17
CASSGPPNRVSYNEQFF
TGTGCCAGCAGTGGGCCCCCGAACAGGGTCTCCTACAATGAGCAGTTCTTC
>TRBD1|TRBJ2-3|.|TRBV29-1|14
CSVGKDRGPGTQYF
TGCAGCGTGGGTAAGGACAGGGGGCCGGGTACGCAGTATTTT
>.|TRBJ2-3|.|TRBV6-4|14
CASKKGESTDTQYF
TGTGCCAGTAAGAAGGGGGAATCAACAGATACGCAGTATTTT
>.|TRBJ1-5|.|TRBV28|15
CASSSEGSNSQPQHF
TGTGCCAGCAGTTCTGAGGGCTCCAACAGTCAGCCCCAGCATTTT
>TRBD2|TRBJ2-5|once|TRBV3-1/TRBV3-2|15
CASSSARTRQETQYF
TGTGCCAGCAGCTCCGCGAGGACTAGACAAGAGACCCAGTACTTC
>TRBD2|TRBJ2-1|.|TRBV6-6|16
CASSYSDSGGTNEQFF
TGTGCCAGCAGTTACTCTGATAGCGGGGGGACCAATGAGCAGTTCTTC
>TRBD2|TRBJ2-1|.|TRBV28|18
CARSLTLGGGSSYNEQFF
TGTGCCCGCAGTTTAACACTTGGGGGGGGGAGCTCCTACAATGAGCAGTTCTTC
>TRBD2|TRBJ2-3|.|TRBV7-6|15
CASSQLGLDTDTQYF
TGTGCCAGCAGCCAGCTTGGACTAGACACAGATACGCAGTATTTT
>TRBD1|TRBJ1-1|.|TRBV6-6|15
CASTRDRAMNTEAFF
TGTGCCAGCACCCGGGACAGAGCTATGAACACTGAAGCTTTCTTT
>TRBD2|TRBJ2-2|.|TRBV27|16
CASRIGLAGGTGELFF
TGTGCCAGCAGGATCGGACTAGCGGGGGGAACCGGGGAGCTGTTTTTT